These 3 T cell receptor beta chains came from one sample sequenced in a study of yellow fever vaccine responses in identical twins. TCRdb reprocessed the RT-PCR reads with MiXCR, giving one entry per CDR3 protein. The sample has 2,600 or so distinct CDR3 sequences; roughly 80% are singletons. This specimen was T cells from blood (PBMCs), unsorted or a sorted subset (not recorded which), taken before or after yellow fever vaccination (not recorded which). Source of these receptors: a woman between 18 and 29 years old who received the yellow fever vaccine.

This clonotype was counted once. The chain links TRBV20-1 to TRBJ2-5; 8 positions match TRBD1. Germline V gene lookup returns CDR1 DFQATT and CDR2 SNEGSKA (reference sequence). The J segment lost 5 bases and the V segment lost 6 bases, leaving 8 bases of the junction unmatched. The CDR3 has 13 amino acids. The DNA of the CDR3 is TGCAGTGCCAAGACAGGGGCCAAGGAGACCCAGTACTTC. It specifies CSAKTGAKETQYF.

The J gene is TRBJ2-7, the V gene TRBV11-1; 7 nucleotides match TRBD2. The CDR3 is 14 amino acids. Looked up from germline, CDR1 is SGHAT and CDR2 is FQDESV (reference sequence). J was trimmed by 3 bases and V by 5 bases; bases with no gene match: 7. In DNA form, the CDR3 reads TGTGCCAGCAGCCCCCTTCCTAGCGGCTACGAGCAGTACTTC. This gives the protein CASSPLPSGYEQYF.

This chain connects TRBV24-1 to TRBJ1-1, with unresolved D. The CDR3 covers 16 residues. Germline CDR1 reads KGHDR; CDR2 reads SFDVKD. With 5 bases removed from V and 1 base from J, the gap between germline ends came to 16 bases. CDR3 sequence reads: CATSGPSSSQNTEAFF. The CDR3 nucleotides read TGTGCCACCAGTGGGCCATCCAGCAGTCAGAACACTGAAGCTTTCTTT.